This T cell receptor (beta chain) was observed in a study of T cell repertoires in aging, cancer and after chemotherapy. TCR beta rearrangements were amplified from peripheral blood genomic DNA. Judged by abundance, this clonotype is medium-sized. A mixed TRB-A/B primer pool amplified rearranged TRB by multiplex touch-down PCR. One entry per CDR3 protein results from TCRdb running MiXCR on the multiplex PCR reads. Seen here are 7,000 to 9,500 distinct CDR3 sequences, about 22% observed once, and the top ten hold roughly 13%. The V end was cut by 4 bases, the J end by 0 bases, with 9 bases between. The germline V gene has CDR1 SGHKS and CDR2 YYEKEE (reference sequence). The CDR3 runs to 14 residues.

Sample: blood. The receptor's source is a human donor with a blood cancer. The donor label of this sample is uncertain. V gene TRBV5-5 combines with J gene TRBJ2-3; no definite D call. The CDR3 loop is CASSPWTSTDTQYF. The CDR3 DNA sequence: TGTGCCAGCAGCCCCTGGACCAGCACAGATACGCAGTATTTT. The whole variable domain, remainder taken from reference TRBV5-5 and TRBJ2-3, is DAGVTQSPTHLIKTRGQQVTLRCSPISGHKSVSWYQQVLGQGPQFIFQYYEKEERGRGNFPDRFSARQFPNYSSELNVNALLLGDSALYLCASSPWTSTDTQYFGPGTRLTVL.